The 13 T cell receptor beta chains below come from one sample, sequenced in a study of molecular identifiers for immune sequencing clone quantification. From the PCR reads, TCRdb called clonotypes with MiXCR, one entry per CDR3 protein. The sample lists 45,000 to 60,000 distinct CDR3 sequences; more than 35% were seen once. Sequenced: naive CD8+ T cells from blood, with Jurkat cell RNA spiked in. Subset described: FACS-sorted CD8+CD4-CCR7+CD45RA+ naive T cells. These receptors were obtained from a human donor in good health. Some libraries in this study had Jurkat cell RNA spiked in.

This clonotype has only a few counts. The genes are TRBV7-9 and TRBJ2-5; 9 nucleotides line up with TRBD1. Germline assignment: CDR1 SEHNR and CDR2 FQNEAQ (reference sequence). The CDR3 spans 15 residues. The J segment lost 3 bases and the V segment lost 3 bases, leaving 5 bases of the junction unmatched. CDR3 DNA: TGTGCCAGCAGCTTGGGGTGGACAGGGGAAGAGACCCAGTACTTC. As protein: CASSLGWTGEETQYF.

This sequence joins TRBV5-4 and TRBJ2-5; D is uncertain. The V end lost 3 bases, the J end lost 4 bases, and 7 bases lay between the germline ends. This CDR3 has 12 amino acids. Germline CDR1 reads SGHNT; CDR2 reads YYREEE (reference sequence). CDR3 nucleotides: TGTGCCAGCAGCTCCGCTGGAGAGACCCAGTACTTC. This sequence encodes CASSSAGETQYF. The whole variable domain, remainder taken from reference TRBV5-4 and TRBJ2-5, is ETGVTQSPTHLIKTRGQQVTLRCSSQSGHNTVSWYQQALGQGPQFIFQYYREEENGRGNFPPRFSGLQFPNYSSELNVNALELDDSALYLCASSSAGETQYFGPGTRLLVL.

The chain joins TRBV6-2 or TRBV6-3 to TRBJ2-3; D may be TRBD2 (6 bases). The CDR3 spans 15 residues. CDR1 is MNHEY, CDR2 SVGEGT, per germline. V lost 0 bases and J 0 bases, leaving 7 bases between the germline ends. CDR3 region: CASSYSAGSTDTQYF. The CDR3 nucleotides are TGTGCCAGCAGTTACTCGGCGGGGAGCACAGATACGCAGTATTTT.

The V gene is TRBV27, the J gene TRBJ2-1; D call uncertain. CDR1 MNHEY and CDR2 SMNVEV come from the germline V gene (reference sequence). The CDR3 contains 15 residues. V was clipped by 5 bases and J by 5 bases, with 16 bases between them. CDR3 coding DNA: TGTGCCAGCAGTACTCGGGTAAACCCCCACAATGAGCAGTTCTTC. Protein: CASSTRVNPHNEQFF.

This clonotype occurred many times. V usage is TRBV2 and J usage is TRBJ2-7; D gene unclear. Trimming cost V 4 bases and J 0 bases, with 7 bases left between them. This CDR3 is 13 amino acids long. CDR1 and CDR2 from the germline V gene are SNHLY and FYNNEI. The CDR3 is CASSAASSYEQYF. For the CDR3, the DNA is TGTGCCAGCAGTGCTGCCAGCTCCTACGAGCAGTACTTC.

Many counts were recorded for this clonotype. The chain carries TRBV4-3 and TRBJ2-7; TRBD2 matches at 8 bases. After removal of 4 bases from V and 5 bases from J, the junction contained 13 bases not matched to a gene. The V gene's germline CDR1 is LGHNA and CDR2 YSLEER. This CDR3 comprises 16 residues. CDR3 coding DNA: TGCGCCAGCAGCCTTAGATCATTGGCGGGAGGCGACGAGCAGTACTTC. It encodes CASSLRSLAGGDEQYF.

This clonotype has a count of ten or more. The chain couples TRBV28 to TRBJ1-3; weak D call: TRBD1 (6 bases). The CDR3 is 15 amino acids. V shed 2 bases and J shed 2 bases, with 10 bases lying between them. Germline V gene data show CDR1 as MDHEN and CDR2 as SYDVKM. The CDR3 DNA reads as TGTGCCAGCAGTTTAAGGGGGTGGGCTGGAAACACCATATATTTT. This translates into CASSLRGWAGNTIYF. The whole variable domain, filled in from reference TRBV28 and TRBJ1-3, reads DVKVTQSSRYLVKRTGEKVFLECVQDMDHENMFWYRQDPGLGLRLIYFSYDVKMKEKGDIPEGYSVSREKKERFSLILESASTNQTSMYLCASSLRGWAGNTIYFGEGSWLTVV.

This clonotype was recorded many times. V gene TRBV2 combines with J gene TRBJ2-2; the match to TRBD2 covers 10 bases. The length of the CDR3 is 15 residues. The V gene end was trimmed by 5 bases and the J gene end by 1 base; junction bases not matched to a gene: 1. The germline CDR1 and CDR2 sequences are SNHLY and FYNNEI. The DNA of the CDR3 is TGTGCCAGCAGTAGGACTAGCGGGAACACCGGGGAGCTGTTTTTT. Its protein is CASSRTSGNTGELFF.

Details on this clonotype: A read error is possible here, since a much larger clone lies one base away. V gene TRBV9 combines with J gene TRBJ1-6; TRBD1 is a possible D gene (5 bases). The germline gives CDR1 SGDLS, CDR2 YYNGEE. CDR3 length: 14 residues. CDR3 coding DNA: TGTGCCGGCAGCTATTCAGGGAGGGGTTCACCCCTCCACTTT. Translation gives CAGSYSGRGSPLHF.

Notes on this clonotype: Compared with germline, one end of the junction differs, possibly owing to a read error. V is TRBV20-1 and J is TRBJ2-2; tentatively, D is TRBD2 (5 bases). The CDR3 is 14 amino acids. The germline CDR1 and CDR2 sequences are DFQATT and SNEGSKA (reference sequence). The CDR3 spells CSARGYTNTGELLF. Here the CDR3 DNA reads TGCAGTGCTAGAGGCTACACGAACACCGGGGAGCTGCTTTTT.

In its sample, this clonotype was seen a few times. V usage is TRBV6-6 and J usage is TRBJ1-4; D is unresolved. Trimming took 2 bases from V and 0 from J, leaving 4 bases between them. The CDR3 has 14 residues. The germline V gene has CDR1 MNHNY and CDR2 SVGAGI (reference sequence). Here the CDR3 reads CASSYTATNEKLFF. The CDR3 coding sequence is TGTGCCAGCAGTTACACAGCAACTAATGAAAAACTGTTTTTT.

CDR3 protein: CASSVEGIAGNYNEQFF. The CDR3 DNA is TGTGCCAGCAGCGTAGAAGGTATAGCGGGAAACTACAATGAGCAGTTCTTC. The rearrangement joins TRBV13 to TRBJ2-1, with TRBD2 matching 8 bases. Germline V gene sequence: CDR1 PRHDT, CDR2 FYEKMQ (reference sequence). The CDR3 is 17 amino acids. Trimming took 5 bases from V and 3 from J; bases not matched to a gene: 12.

A remark on this clonotype: This may arise from a read error, as a much more abundant clone is one base away. The chain combines TRBV7-2 with TRBJ1-4; tentatively, D is TRBD1 (5 bases). This CDR3 comprises 17 residues. Germline loops: CDR1 SGHTA, CDR2 FQGNSA. The DNA for the CDR3 is TGTGCCAGCAGCCTGAGGCCGGGGGATGAAGCTAATGAAAAACTGATTTTT. This gives the protein CASSLRPGDEANEKLIF.